This TCR beta chain appears in the sequencing data of a study of T cells in women clearing cervical HPV infection. Whole-study results and caveats: TRBV6-7 relative abundance averaged around 0.11% in cases and approximately 0.15% in controls.

Genomic DNA, averaging approximately 1,300 ng per sample, yielded TCR beta CDR3 via immunoSEQ. The method was immunoSEQ multiplex PCR; TCRdb's version includes in-frame clones alone and lacks a portion of them. The listing contains under 45,000 clones. Germline V gene data show CDR1 as SGHVS and CDR2 as FNYEAQ. The CDR3 length is 14 residues. The V and J ends lost 4 bases and 1 base respectively, with 9 bases between them. Points on this clone: The antigen is unknown. The sequence runs out 3 residues before the end of the CDR3; the remainder is reconstructed from the germline J gene.

The TCR originated in a woman between 18 and 70 years old with a cervical HPV16 infection that either progressed to CIN3+ or cleared (not recorded which). The rearrangement joins TRBV7-6 to TRBJ2-3; no definite D call. The specimen was blood buffy coat. CDR3 region: CASSSLGGTDTQYF. CDR3 DNA, as far as it was read: TGTGCCAGCAGCTCCCTAGGAGGCACAGATACG.